This T cell receptor beta chain came from a study of blood T cell repertoires in COVID-19. Study at large: Specimens from acute and convalescent COVID-19 originated in the United States, Italy and Spain. Sources were T cells, B-cell-depleted T cells, or PBMCs; the material itself was cDNA or gDNA.

Authors' data handling: Reference gene primer amplification in the assay estimated nucleated cell counts. Only in-frame clones appear in the TCRdb table, and some are missing; sequencing was by immunoSEQ multiplex PCR. The V and J calls and the clone size are those of that table, but D and trimming were determined from the DNA. Among roughly 280,000 clones, 70% to 90% were seen once, and the ten largest hold approximately 2%. The V gene's germline CDR1 is SSHAT and CDR2 FNYEAQ (reference sequence). Between the trimmed V and J ends, which lost 5 bases and 6 bases, there was a span of 10 bases. The CDR3 runs to 13 residues. The table lists this clone with a few counts.

The source material was peripheral blood. This receptor was taken from a man aged 25 to 40 with active or convalescent COVID-19. V gene TRBV7-7 combines with J gene TRBJ2-2; possibly TRBD1 for D (5 bases). The CDR3 DNA follows: TGTGCCAGCAGCCGCCAGGGATCCGGGGAGCTGTTTTTT. It translates to CASSRQGSGELFF.